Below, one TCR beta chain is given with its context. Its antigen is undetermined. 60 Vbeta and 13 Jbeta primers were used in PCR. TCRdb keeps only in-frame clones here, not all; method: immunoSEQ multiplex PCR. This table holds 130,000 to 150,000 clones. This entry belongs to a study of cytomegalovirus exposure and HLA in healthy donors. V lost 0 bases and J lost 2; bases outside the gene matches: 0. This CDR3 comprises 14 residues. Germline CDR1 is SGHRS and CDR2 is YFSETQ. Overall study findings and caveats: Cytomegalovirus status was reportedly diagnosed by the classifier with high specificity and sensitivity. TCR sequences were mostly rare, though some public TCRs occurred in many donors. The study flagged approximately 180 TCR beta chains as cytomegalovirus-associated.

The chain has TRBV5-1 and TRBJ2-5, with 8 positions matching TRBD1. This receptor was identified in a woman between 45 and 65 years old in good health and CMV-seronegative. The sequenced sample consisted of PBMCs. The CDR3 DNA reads TGCGCCAGCAGCTTGGGGACAGGGCAAGAGACCCAGTACTTC. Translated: CASSLGTGQETQYF.